Presented here are 14 T cell receptor beta chains from one specimen sequenced in a study of T cells after yellow fever vaccination (dated by TCRdb to about 2019). The treatment or condition tag for this specimen amounts to: live attenuated yellow fever vaccine strain. Libraries were prepared through 5' RACE. These reads were obtained on an Illumina HiSeq 2500. The public reads were reprocessed in TCRdb via fastp at Q25 and MiXCR, keeping in-frame beta chains. When rows share a CDR3 protein, they turn into one entry using the most common DNA and genes. Here the sample has 300,000 to 400,000 distinct CDR3 sequences; 7.5% to 9% occur a single time. The top ten hold roughly 18% of the sample. The specimen comprised PBMCs, sampled on the day of the first yellow fever vaccination. These receptor sequences come from a man between 18 and 29 years old who received the YFV17D yellow fever vaccine.

CDR3 sequence: CASSLDRPINEQFF. CDR3 DNA sequence: TGCGCCAGCAGCTTGGATCGACCGATCAATGAGCAGTTCTTC. The chain joins TRBV5-1 to TRBJ2-1; no reliable D call. The germline V gene encodes CDR1 SGHRS and CDR2 YFSETQ. With 0 bases removed from V and 6 bases from J, the gap between germline ends came to 10 bases. The CDR3 loop spans 14 amino acids.

The V gene is TRBV28, the J gene TRBJ1-4; tentative D call: TRBD1 (5 bases). CDR1 and CDR2 (germline): MDHEN, SYDVKM. This CDR3 is 16 amino acids long. Trimming shortened V by 5 bases and J by 0 bases, and 13 bases separated the two germline ends. CDR3 in amino acids: CASSGVTGTTNEKLFF. The CDR3 nucleotides are TGTGCCAGCAGTGGCGTCACAGGAACAACTAATGAAAAACTGTTTTTT.

This clonotype was seen ten or more times. The rearrangement uses TRBV29-1 and TRBJ2-6; weak D call: TRBD1 (6 bases). Germline V gene lookup returns CDR1 SQVTM and CDR2 ANQGSEA. This CDR3 region has 12 residues. CDR3 residues: CGGRLGANVLTF. Written as DNA, the CDR3 is TGCGGGGGCAGGTTAGGGGCCAACGTCCTGACTTTC.

The chain links TRBV9 to TRBJ1-1; D unclear. V was clipped by 0 bases and J by 1 base, with 10 bases between them. Germline V gene data show CDR1 as SGDLS and CDR2 as YYNGEE. This CDR3 spans 15 amino acids. The CDR3 DNA is TGTGCCAGCAGCGTAGAAGGCTTGGCGAACACTGAAGCTTTCTTT. This translates into CASSVEGLANTEAFF.

There are many counts of this clonotype. The chain has TRBV7-2 and TRBJ2-5; D might be TRBD2 (6 bases). From germline, CDR1 is SGHTA and CDR2 FQGNSA. The CDR3 is 15 residues long. V was shortened by 5 bases and J by 2 bases, with 15 bases between the two germline ends. The CDR3 spells CASSIHFSGQETQYF. CDR3 sequence (DNA): TGTGCCAGCAGCATACACTTTAGCGGTCAAGAGACCCAGTACTTC.

In its sample, this clonotype was seen many times. The J gene is TRBJ2-3, the V gene TRBV7-2; 15 positions match TRBD2. After removal of 4 bases from V and 4 bases from J, the junction contained 3 bases not matched to a gene. CDR3 size: 16 residues. Germline assignment: CDR1 SGHTA and CDR2 FQGNSA. CDR3 loop: CASSSRTSGGADTQYF. The DNA for the CDR3 is TGTGCCAGCAGCTCCCGGACTAGCGGGGGGGCAGATACGCAGTATTTT.

This clonotype was found a few times. The chain uses TRBV6-1 and TRBJ1-1; no clear D gene. The ends were cut back, 6 bases at V and 2 bases at J, with 16 bases in the middle. Germline CDR1 reads MNHNS; CDR2 reads SASEGT. This CDR3 has 15 residues. The CDR3 nucleotides read TGTGCCAGCAGCCGTGGTGGTTATGGAAACACTGAAGCTTTCTTT. Protein sequence: CASSRGGYGNTEAFF.

Comments on this clonotype: Its ends do not fully match the called genes, so a read error is possible. This chain's CDR3 is CASSPIEQGGSPHHF. The CDR3 DNA reads as TGTGCCAGCTCACCAATTGAGCAGGGCGGTTCACCCCACCACTTT. The V call is TRBV18, the J call TRBJ1-6; possible D gene TRBD1, 5 bases. Germline CDR1 reads KGHSH; CDR2 reads LQKENI. The CDR3 is made up of 15 amino acids.

The rearrangement joins TRBV5-4 to TRBJ2-3; no definite D call. The CDR3 spans 15 residues. Trimming took off 1 base at V and 5 bases at J, with 14 bases between the two ends. CDR1 and CDR2 from the germline V gene are SGHNT and YYREEE (reference sequence). Here the CDR3 DNA reads TGTGCCAGCAGCTTGACAATGAAAGCCCGAGATACGCAGTATTTT. Its translation: CASSLTMKARDTQYF.

This clonotype was counted between two and nine times. The chain uses TRBV6-5 and TRBJ1-2; D is perhaps TRBD1 (5 bases). Trimming took off 0 bases at V and 7 bases at J, with 12 bases between the two ends. The CDR3 loop spans 14 amino acids. Germline V lookup: CDR1 MNHEY, CDR2 SVGAGI. The CDR3 DNA is TGTGCCAGCAGTTACTCTCAGGGATGGGGTGGCTACACCTTC. Translating it yields CASSYSQGWGGYTF.

This clonotype showed up many times. The chain joins TRBV24-1 to TRBJ1-1; no clear D. The CDR3 is 10 amino acids. The V end lost 7 bases, the J end lost 7 bases, and 6 bases lay between the germline ends. Per the germline V gene, CDR1 is KGHDR and CDR2 is SFDVKD. The CDR3 loop is CATRFGEAFF. CDR3 coding DNA: TGTGCCACCAGATTCGGTGAAGCTTTCTTT.

The sample holds a few counts of this clonotype. The chain is built from TRBV7-9 and TRBJ2-3; D may be TRBD2 (6 bases). The CDR3 runs to 16 residues. Trimming left V 5 bases short and J 7 bases short, with 22 bases between. The germline gives CDR1 SEHNR, CDR2 FQNEAQ (reference sequence). Here the CDR3 DNA reads TGTGCCAGCAGCCCGCGCCTAGCGCCGGGGGTGTATACGCAGTATTTT. This translates into CASSPRLAPGVYTQYF.

The CDR3 region is CASSPNGGPGELFF. The CDR3 region has the DNA TGTGCCAGCAGCCCCAACGGGGGGCCCGGGGAGCTGTTTTTT. The chain joins TRBV6-2 or TRBV6-3 to TRBJ2-2; tentatively, D is TRBD2 (7 bases). Germline CDR1 MNHEY, CDR2 SVGEGT. Trimming took off 6 bases at V and 6 bases at J, with 14 bases between the two ends. This CDR3 has 14 amino acids.

This clonotype was observed a handful of times. The chain employs TRBV15 and TRBJ2-5; TRBD1 matches at 7 bases. Germline V gene data show CDR1 as LNHNV and CDR2 as YYDKDF (reference sequence). With V trimmed by 1 base and J by 4 bases, 6 bases remained unmatched. This CDR3 is built from 15 residues. The DNA of the CDR3 is TGTGCCACCAGCAGAGCGCGAGGGGGCGGAGAGACCCAGTACTTC. Translated, it gives CATSRARGGGETQYF.